The 12 T cell receptor beta chains given below trace back to one sample, sequenced in a study of T cell responses to AZD1222 COVID-19 vaccine. The table came from immunoSEQ multiplex PCR; TCRdb's copy has only in-frame clones and leaves some out. The table lists some 130,000 clones, about nine tenths of them singletons. The material was peripheral blood, obtained 28 days after the second AZD1222 dose. These receptors were collected from an adult who received the AZD1222 COVID-19 vaccine.

The CDR3 bases are TGTGCCAGCTCACCAGGGCTGGACCTGAACACCGGGGAGCTGTTTTTT. Its translation: CASSPGLDLNTGELFF. The chain links TRBV18 to TRBJ2-2; the D is unclear. Trimming cost V 2 bases and J 1 base, with 11 bases left between them. The CDR3 length is 16 residues. Per the germline V gene, CDR1 is KGHSH and CDR2 is LQKENI. Using reference TRBV18 and TRBJ2-2 for the parts outside the CDR3, the full variable domain is NAGVMQNPRHLVRRRGQEARLRCSPMKGHSHVYWYRQLPEEGLKFMVYLQKENIIDESGMPKERFSAEFPKEGPSILRIQQVVRGDSAAYFCASSPGLDLNTGELFFGEGSRLTVL.

This chain joins TRBV5-4 and TRBJ2-7, with D unclear. Looked up from germline, CDR1 is SGHNT and CDR2 is YYREEE (reference sequence). The CDR3 length is 13 residues. Trimming left V 3 bases short and J 2 bases short, with 9 bases between. The CDR3 DNA reads as TGTGCCAGCAGCTCCGACCAAACCTACGAGCAGTACTTC. The encoded protein is CASSSDQTYEQYF.

The chain employs TRBV29-1 and TRBJ1-3; D is unresolved. The CDR3 runs to 13 residues. The V gene lost 4 bases and the J gene lost 0 bases, with 7 bases spanning the gap. In germline, CDR1 is SQVTM, CDR2 ANQGSEA. The CDR3 loop reads CSVGPDSGNTIYF. CDR3 in DNA: TGCAGCGTTGGGCCAGACTCTGGAAACACCATATATTTT.

This chain links TRBV12-3 or TRBV12-4 with TRBJ2-7; D is unclear. V lost 3 bases and J 5 bases, leaving 11 bases between the germline ends. This CDR3 contains 13 residues. CDR3 nucleotides: TGTGCCAGCAGTTTTTGGGGTAGTAACGAGCAGTACTTC. Encoded protein: CASSFWGSNEQYF.

This clone was seen a few times. The chain has TRBV7-6 and TRBJ1-6; D is unclear. The V and J ends lost 3 bases and 0 bases respectively, with 6 bases between them. The CDR3 has 15 residues. From germline, CDR1 is SGHVS and CDR2 FNYEAQ. The CDR3, as DNA: TGTGCCAGCAGCTTGGGCTCCTCCTATAATTCACCCCTCCACTTT. Protein product: CASSLGSSYNSPLHF.

V usage is TRBV28 and J usage is TRBJ2-1; 11 nucleotides match TRBD2. The J segment lost 4 bases and the V segment lost 1 base, leaving 6 bases of the junction unmatched. The CDR3 loop spans 17 amino acids. Germline lookup yields CDR1 MDHEN and CDR2 SYDVKM. CDR3 coding DNA: TGTGCCAGCAGTTTATCGGGACTAGCGGAACTTTACAATGAGCAGTTCTTC. Translating gives CASSLSGLAELYNEQFF.

The V and J genes are TRBV28 and TRBJ1-4, with 7 bases lining up with TRBD1. Germline loops: CDR1 MDHEN, CDR2 SYDVKM. J lost 9 bases, V lost 5 bases, and 12 bases had no gene match. This CDR3 comprises 15 residues. The CDR3, as DNA: TGTGCCAGCAGTCGATCAACCCCGGGACAGAAAAAACTGTTTTTT. Its translation is CASSRSTPGQKKLFF.

This rearrangement joins TRBV11-3 to TRBJ2-7, with 8 bases lining up with TRBD1. With V trimmed by 3 bases and J by 3 bases, 7 bases remained unmatched. Looked up from germline, CDR1 is SGHNT and CDR2 is YENEEA. The CDR3 totals 15 residues. Written as DNA, the CDR3 is TGTGCCAGCAGCTTTTTATCCGGGACAGGCTACGAGCAGTACTTC. Amino acid sequence: CASSFLSGTGYEQYF.

The CDR3 DNA reads TGTGCCAGCTCGTTCCAGAGTAGGGACGCGGAGACCCAGTACTTC. Its translation is CASSFQSRDAETQYF. The chain has TRBV18 and TRBJ2-5; perhaps D is TRBD1 or TRBD2 (5 bases each). There are 15 residues in the CDR3. V was shortened by 6 bases and J by 5 bases, with 19 bases between the two germline ends. Germline-derived CDR1 and CDR2 are KGHSH and LQKENI.

The chain couples TRBV19 to TRBJ1-2, with D maybe TRBD1 (5 bases). Trimming stripped 7 bases from V and 0 bases from J, with 15 bases between. Germline V lookup: CDR1 LNHDA, CDR2 SQIVND (reference sequence). The CDR3 sequence is 15 residues long. The CDR3 loop reads CASIDTGATNYGYTF. In DNA, the CDR3 is TGTGCCAGTATCGATACAGGCGCTACTAACTATGGCTACACCTTC.

The chain is built from TRBV3-1 (or the pseudogene TRBV3-2) and TRBJ2-1; 13 bases map to TRBD2. Germline loops: CDR1 LGHDT, CDR2 YNNKEL (reference sequence). Losses at the gene ends were 0 bases for V and 9 bases for J; bases not matched to a gene: 8. The CDR3 totals 17 residues. CDR3 DNA: TGTGCCAGCAGCCAAGACCCTCTGACTAGCGGGAGGATTGAGCAGTTCTTC. Its protein product is CASSQDPLTSGRIEQFF.

This sequence joins TRBV28 and TRBJ2-2; 9 bases match TRBD2. The V and J ends lost 1 base and 7 bases, in that order; junction bases with no gene match: 4. Germline V gene sequence: CDR1 MDHEN, CDR2 SYDVKM. The CDR3 runs to 15 residues. CDR3 sequence: CASSLLAGEVGELFF. CDR3 DNA: TGTGCCAGCAGTTTATTAGCGGGAGAAGTCGGGGAGCTGTTTTTT.